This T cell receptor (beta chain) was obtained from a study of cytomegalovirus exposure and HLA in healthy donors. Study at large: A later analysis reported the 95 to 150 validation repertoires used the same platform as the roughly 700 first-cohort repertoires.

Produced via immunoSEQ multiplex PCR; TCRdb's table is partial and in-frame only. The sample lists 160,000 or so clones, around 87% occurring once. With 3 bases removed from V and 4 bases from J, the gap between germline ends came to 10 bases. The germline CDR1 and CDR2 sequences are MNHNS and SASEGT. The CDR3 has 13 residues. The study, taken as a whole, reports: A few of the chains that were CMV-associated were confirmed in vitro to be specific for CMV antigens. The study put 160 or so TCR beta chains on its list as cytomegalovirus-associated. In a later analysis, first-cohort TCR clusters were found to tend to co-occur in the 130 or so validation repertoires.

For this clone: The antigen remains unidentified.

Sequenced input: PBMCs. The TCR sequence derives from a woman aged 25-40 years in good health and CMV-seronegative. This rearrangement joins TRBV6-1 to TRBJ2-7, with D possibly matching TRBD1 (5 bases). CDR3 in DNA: TGTGCCAGCAGTGAGACAAGACAGTACGAGCAGTACTTC. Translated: CASSETRQYEQYF.